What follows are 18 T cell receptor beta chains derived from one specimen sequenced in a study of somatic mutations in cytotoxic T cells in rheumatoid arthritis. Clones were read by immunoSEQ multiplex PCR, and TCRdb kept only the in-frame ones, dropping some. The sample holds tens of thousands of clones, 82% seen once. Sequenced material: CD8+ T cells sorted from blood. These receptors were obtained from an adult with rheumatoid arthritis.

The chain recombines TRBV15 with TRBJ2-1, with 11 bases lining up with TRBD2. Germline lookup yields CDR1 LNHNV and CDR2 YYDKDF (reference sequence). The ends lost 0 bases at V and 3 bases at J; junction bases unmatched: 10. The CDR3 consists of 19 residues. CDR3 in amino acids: CATSRDGWASGGNYNEQFF. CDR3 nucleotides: TGTGCCACCAGCAGAGATGGTTGGGCTAGCGGGGGGAACTACAATGAGCAGTTCTTC.

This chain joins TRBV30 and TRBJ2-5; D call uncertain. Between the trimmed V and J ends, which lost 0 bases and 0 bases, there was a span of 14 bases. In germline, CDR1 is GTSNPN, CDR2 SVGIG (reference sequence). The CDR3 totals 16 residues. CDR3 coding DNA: TGTGCCTGGAGTGTAGTCCCAGGCCAGTACCAAGAGACCCAGTACTTC. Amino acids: CAWSVVPGQYQETQYF.

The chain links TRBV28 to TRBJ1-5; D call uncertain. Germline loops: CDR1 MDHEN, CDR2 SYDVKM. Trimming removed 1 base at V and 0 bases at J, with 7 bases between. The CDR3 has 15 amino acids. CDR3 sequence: CASSLSENSNQPQHF. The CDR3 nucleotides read TGTGCCAGCAGTTTATCTGAGAATAGCAATCAGCCCCAGCATTTT.

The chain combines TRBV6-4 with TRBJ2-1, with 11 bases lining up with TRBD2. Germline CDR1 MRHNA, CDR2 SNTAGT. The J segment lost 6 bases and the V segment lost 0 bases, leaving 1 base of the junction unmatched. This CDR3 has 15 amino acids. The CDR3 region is CASSDSSGGANEQFF. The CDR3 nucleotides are TGTGCCAGCAGTGACTCTAGCGGGGGGGCCAATGAGCAGTTCTTC.

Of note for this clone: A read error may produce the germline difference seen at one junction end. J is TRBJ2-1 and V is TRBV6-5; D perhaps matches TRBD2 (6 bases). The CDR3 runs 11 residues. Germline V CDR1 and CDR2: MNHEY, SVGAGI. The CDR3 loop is CASRSVGTVVF. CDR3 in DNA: TGTGCCAGCAGATCGGTCGGGACTGTTGTCTTC.

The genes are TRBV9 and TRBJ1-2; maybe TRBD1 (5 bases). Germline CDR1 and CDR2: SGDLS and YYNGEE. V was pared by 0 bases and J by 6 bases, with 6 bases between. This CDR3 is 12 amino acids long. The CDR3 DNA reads TGTGCCAGCAGCGTAGGAGGGGATGGCTACACCTTC. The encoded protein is CASSVGGDGYTF.

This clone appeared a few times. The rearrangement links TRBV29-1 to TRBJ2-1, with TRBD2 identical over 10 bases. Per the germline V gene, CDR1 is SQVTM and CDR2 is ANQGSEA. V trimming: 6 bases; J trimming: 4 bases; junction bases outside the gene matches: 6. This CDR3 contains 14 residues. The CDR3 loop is CSVPGTSEYNEQFF. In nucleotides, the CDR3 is TGCAGCGTCCCCGGGACTAGCGAGTACAATGAGCAGTTCTTC.

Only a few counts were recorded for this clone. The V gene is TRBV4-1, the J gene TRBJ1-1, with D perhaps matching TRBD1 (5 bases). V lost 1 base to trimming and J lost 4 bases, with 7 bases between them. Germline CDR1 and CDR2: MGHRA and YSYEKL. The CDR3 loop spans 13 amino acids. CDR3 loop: CASSQGGTTEAFF. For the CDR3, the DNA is TGCGCCAGCAGCCAAGGAGGGACCACTGAAGCTTTCTTT.

As DNA, the CDR3 is TGTGCCAGCAGTTTCCGACTAGCGGGGCTACACACAGATACGCAGTATTTT. It yields the protein CASSFRLAGLHTDTQYF. The chain links TRBV27 to TRBJ2-3, with 11 nucleotides matching TRBD2. The CDR3 spans 17 residues. The trim removed 3 bases at V and 2 bases at J, leaving 7 bases unmatched. CDR1 is MNHEY and CDR2 is SMNVEV in the germline V gene (reference sequence).

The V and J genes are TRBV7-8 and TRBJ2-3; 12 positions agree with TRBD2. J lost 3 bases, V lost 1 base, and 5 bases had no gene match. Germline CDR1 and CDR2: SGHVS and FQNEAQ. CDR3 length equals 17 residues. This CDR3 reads CASSLDRTSGKTDTQYF. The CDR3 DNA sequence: TGTGCCAGCAGCTTAGACAGGACTAGCGGGAAGACAGATACGCAGTATTTT.

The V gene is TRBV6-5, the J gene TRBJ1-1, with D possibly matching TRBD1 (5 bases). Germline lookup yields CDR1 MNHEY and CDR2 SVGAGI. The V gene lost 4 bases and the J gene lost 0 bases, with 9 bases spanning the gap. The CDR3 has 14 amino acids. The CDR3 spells CASSSGGLNTEAFF. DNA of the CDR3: TGTGCCAGCAGTTCCGGGGGGTTGAACACTGAAGCTTTCTTT.

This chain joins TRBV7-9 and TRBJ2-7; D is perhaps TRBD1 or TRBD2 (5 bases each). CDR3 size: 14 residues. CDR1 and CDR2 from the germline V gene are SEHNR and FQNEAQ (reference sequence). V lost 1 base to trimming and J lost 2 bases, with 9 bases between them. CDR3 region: CASSLDWGTYEQYF. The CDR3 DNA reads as TGTGCCAGCAGCTTAGATTGGGGGACCTACGAGCAGTACTTC.

The CDR3 reads CASSLATRFYTGELFF. As DNA, the CDR3 is TGTGCCAGCAGCCTGGCTACTCGGTTTTACACCGGGGAGCTGTTTTTT. This rearrangement joins TRBV5-6 to TRBJ2-2; D unclear. The V gene's germline CDR1 is SGHDT and CDR2 YYEEEE. Deletions cut 4 bases from V and 3 bases from J, with 16 bases between. This CDR3 is 16 amino acids long.

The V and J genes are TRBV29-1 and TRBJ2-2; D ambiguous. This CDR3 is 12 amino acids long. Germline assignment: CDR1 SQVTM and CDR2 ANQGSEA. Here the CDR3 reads CTFTRNTGELFF. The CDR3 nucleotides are TGCACCTTTACGAGGAACACCGGGGAGCTGTTTTTT.

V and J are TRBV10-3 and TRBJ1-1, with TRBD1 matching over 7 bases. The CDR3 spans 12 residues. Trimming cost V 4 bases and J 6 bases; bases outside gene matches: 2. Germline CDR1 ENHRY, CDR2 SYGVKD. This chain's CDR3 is CAISATGAEAFF. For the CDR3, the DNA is TGTGCCATCAGTGCCACAGGGGCTGAAGCTTTCTTT.

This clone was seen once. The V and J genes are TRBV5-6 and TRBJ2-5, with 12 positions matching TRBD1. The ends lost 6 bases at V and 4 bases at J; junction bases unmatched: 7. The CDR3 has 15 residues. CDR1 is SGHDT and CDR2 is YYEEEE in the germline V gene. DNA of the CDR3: TGTGCCAGCACCTCCCGGGACAGGGGGCCAGAGACCCAGTACTTC. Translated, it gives CASTSRDRGPETQYF.

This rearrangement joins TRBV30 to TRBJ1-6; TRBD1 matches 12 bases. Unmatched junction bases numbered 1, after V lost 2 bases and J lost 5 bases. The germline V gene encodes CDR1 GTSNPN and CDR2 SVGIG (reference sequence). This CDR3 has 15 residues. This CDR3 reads CAWSWDRGHNSPLHF. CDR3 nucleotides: TGTGCCTGGAGTTGGGACAGGGGGCATAATTCACCCCTCCACTTT.

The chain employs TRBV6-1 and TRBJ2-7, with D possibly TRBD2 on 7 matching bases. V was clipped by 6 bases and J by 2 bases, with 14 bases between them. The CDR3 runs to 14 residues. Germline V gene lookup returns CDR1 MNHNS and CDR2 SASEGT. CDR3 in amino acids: CASSRGGGTYEQYF. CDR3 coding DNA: TGTGCCAGCAGCCGAGGGGGGGGTACCTACGAGCAGTACTTC.